This is a list of T cell receptor beta chains from one sample in a study of regulatory T cells in long-lasting Graves disease. TCRdb recomputed calls from the multiplex PCR reads with MiXCR, one row per CDR3 protein. The table has hundreds of thousands of distinct CDR3 sequences, around 20% seen once; the top ten hold less than 35%. Material: peripheral blood mononuclear cells (PBMCs), obtained when the disease was refractory, from a patient treated with antithyroid drugs. These receptors all come from a female donor with Graves disease. Each CDR3 is given with its conserved first and last residue. Clone size appears in some rows only: once, few, many, or a class for an expanded clone.

TRBV28,NA,TRBJ2-4,15,CASSLVSLAKNIQYF
TRBV14,NA,TRBJ1-1,13,CASSQRGSTEAFF
TRBV20-1,many,TRBJ1-2,14,CSAPRGQGTQGYTF
TRBV30,many,TRBJ2-5,13,CAWASGTRETQYF
TRBV6-1,many,TRBJ1-2,22,CASRPISGDAGGDRVWGDGYTF
TRBV5-1,NA,TRBJ2-7,15,CASSSTRTSPYEQYF
TRBV20-1,NA,TRBJ2-1,12,CSAIRGEREQFF
TRBV18,NA,TRBJ2-1,14,CASSPPGTINEQFF
TRBV6-2/TRBV6-3,NA,TRBJ2-5,15,CASSPAGLAEETQYF
TRBV6-5,many,TRBJ1-1,14,CASSFQGGPTEAFF
TRBV2,many,TRBJ1-4,14,CASKRVDLGEKLFF
TRBV7-2,few,TRBJ1-1,15,CASSLVWGANTEAFF
TRBV10-3,many,TRBJ1-1,14,CAISEDRTNTEAFF
TRBV5-1,few,TRBJ1-5,15,CASSPTGAGGQPQHF
TRBV4-3,NA,TRBJ2-7,15,CASSLTMTGKDEQYF
TRBV18,NA,TRBJ2-7,14,CASSPNDSPYEQYF
TRBV20-1,many,TRBJ1-1,15,CSAREGAGRNTEAFF
TRBV6-1,many,TRBJ1-5,12,CASSEVNQPQHF
TRBV6-5,NA,TRBJ2-7,15,CASSYSSGGGYEQYF
TRBV12-3/TRBV12-4,many,TRBJ2-2,15,CASSFRLSNTGELFF
TRBV27,many,TRBJ1-1,16,CASSSLDGFTNTEAFF
TRBV12-3/TRBV12-4,many,TRBJ2-7,13,CASSFGGSYEQYF
TRBV11-3,NA,TRBJ2-1,15,CASSPDGVSYNEQFF
TRBV4-3,NA,TRBJ2-3,17,CASSQDLTGTSTDTQYF
TRBV20-1,many,TRBJ1-5,12,CSAQGFNQPQHF
TRBV6-5,NA,TRBJ2-7,14,CASSSRGNLYEQYF
TRBV11-3,many,TRBJ1-1,15,CASSLVGGMNTEAFF
TRBV6-2/TRBV6-3,NA,TRBJ2-6,22,CASSYGLGNWARGSSGANVLTF
TRBV11-3,many,TRBJ2-2,15,CASRSGTGRTGELFF
TRBV12-3/TRBV12-4,many,TRBJ2-2,16,CASSLNRDRPTGELFF
TRBV12-3/TRBV12-4,many,TRBJ1-3,15,CASGLPQNLRNTIYF
TRBV10-2,many,TRBJ1-2,14,CASSEGTGGRRPLF
TRBV19,few,TRBJ1-1,14,CASSTRQGAGEAFF
TRBV2,many,TRBJ2-4,14,CASRKLTSEGIQYF
TRBV29-1,NA,TRBJ2-5,13,CSVRERGLETQYF
TRBV6-2/TRBV6-3,few,TRBJ2-2,13,CASSTSLGGELFF
TRBV30,few,TRBJ2-3,13,CAWSKPRWDTQYF
TRBV27,NA,TRBJ2-7,14,CASGLQGSTYEQYF
TRBV24-1,many,TRBJ1-5,15,CATSVGLPHNQPQHF
TRBV7-2,few,TRBJ2-7,15,CASSLGGTEADEQYF
TRBV6-5,few,TRBJ1-1,16,CASSYSMGRLRTEAFF
TRBV24-1,many,TRBJ1-2,14,CATSDSTRNYGYTF
TRBV28,many,TRBJ1-2,16,CASSALLDREHYGYTF
TRBV6-1,many,TRBJ1-4,15,CASSLEDGTNEKLFF
TRBV18,few,TRBJ1-5,16,CASSPRGQGTNQPQHF
TRBV7-9,few,TRBJ2-2,14,CASSPDLGAGELFF
TRBV4-1,NA,TRBJ2-7,21,CASSQHPGRPTSGRFPYEQYF